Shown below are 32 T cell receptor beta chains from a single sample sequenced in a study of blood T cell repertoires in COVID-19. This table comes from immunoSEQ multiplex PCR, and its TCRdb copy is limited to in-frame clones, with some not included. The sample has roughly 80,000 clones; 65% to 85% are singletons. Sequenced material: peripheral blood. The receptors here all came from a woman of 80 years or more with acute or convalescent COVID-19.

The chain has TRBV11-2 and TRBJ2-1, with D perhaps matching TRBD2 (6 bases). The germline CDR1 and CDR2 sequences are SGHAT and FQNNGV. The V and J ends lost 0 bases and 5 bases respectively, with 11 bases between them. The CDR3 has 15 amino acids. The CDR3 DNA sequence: TGTGCCAGCAGCTTAGATCCCAGCGGGCACAATGAGCAGTTCTTC. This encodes CASSLDPSGHNEQFF.

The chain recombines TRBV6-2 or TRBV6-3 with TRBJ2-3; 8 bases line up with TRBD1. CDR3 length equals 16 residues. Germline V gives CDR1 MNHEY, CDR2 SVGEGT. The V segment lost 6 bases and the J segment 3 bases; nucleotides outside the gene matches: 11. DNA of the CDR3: TGTGCCAGCAGCGACCGGGGCAGGGGGCCAACAGATACGCAGTATTTT. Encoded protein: CASSDRGRGPTDTQYF.

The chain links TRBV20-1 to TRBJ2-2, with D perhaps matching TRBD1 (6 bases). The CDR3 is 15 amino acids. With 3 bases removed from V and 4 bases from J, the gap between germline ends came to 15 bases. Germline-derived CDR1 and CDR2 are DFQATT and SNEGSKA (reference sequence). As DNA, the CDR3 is TGCAGTGCTAGTTATGGGGGCCCAACCACCGGGGAGCTGTTTTTT. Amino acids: CSASYGGPTTGELFF.

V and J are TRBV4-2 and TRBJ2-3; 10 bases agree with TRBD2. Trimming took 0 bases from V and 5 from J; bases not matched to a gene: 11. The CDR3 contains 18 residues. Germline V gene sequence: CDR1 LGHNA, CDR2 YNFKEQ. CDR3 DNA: TGTGCCAGCAGCCAAGACTTGCAGCGGGAGGGCCAGTTAGATACGCAGTATTTT. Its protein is CASSQDLQREGQLDTQYF.

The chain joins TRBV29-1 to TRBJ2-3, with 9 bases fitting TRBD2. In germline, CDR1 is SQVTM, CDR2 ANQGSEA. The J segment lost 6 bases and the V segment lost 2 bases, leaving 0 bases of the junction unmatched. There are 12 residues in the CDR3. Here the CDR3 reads CSVESGGDTQYF. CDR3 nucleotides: TGCAGCGTTGAAAGCGGGGGGGATACGCAGTATTTT.

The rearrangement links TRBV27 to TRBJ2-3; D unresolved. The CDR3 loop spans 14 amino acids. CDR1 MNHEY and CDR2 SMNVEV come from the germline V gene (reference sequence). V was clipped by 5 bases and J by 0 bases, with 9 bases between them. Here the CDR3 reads CASSTYTSTDTQYF. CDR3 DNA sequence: TGTGCCAGCAGTACTTATACTAGCACAGATACGCAGTATTTT.

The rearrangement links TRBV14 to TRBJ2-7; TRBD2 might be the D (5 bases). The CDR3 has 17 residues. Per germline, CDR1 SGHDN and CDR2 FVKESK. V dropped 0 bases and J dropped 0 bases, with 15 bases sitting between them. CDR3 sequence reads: CASSQDALVPDSYEQYF. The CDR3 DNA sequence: TGTGCCAGCAGCCAAGATGCACTAGTACCCGACTCCTACGAGCAGTACTTC.

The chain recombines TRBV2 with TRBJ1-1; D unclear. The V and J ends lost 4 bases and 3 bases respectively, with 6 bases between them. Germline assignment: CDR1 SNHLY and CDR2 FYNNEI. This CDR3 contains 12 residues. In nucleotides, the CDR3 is TGTGCCAGCAGTGGCGGATACACTGAAGCTTTCTTT. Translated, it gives CASSGGYTEAFF.

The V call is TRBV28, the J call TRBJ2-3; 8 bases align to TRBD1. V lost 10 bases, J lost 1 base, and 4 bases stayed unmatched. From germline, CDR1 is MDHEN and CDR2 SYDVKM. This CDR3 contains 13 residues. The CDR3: CATTGDGTDTQYF. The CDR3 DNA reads TGTGCCACGACAGGGGACGGCACAGATACGCAGTATTTT.

The CDR3 sequence is CASSLAIQAAGEVNEQFF. The CDR3 DNA follows: TGCGCCAGCAGCTTGGCCATCCAAGCGGCGGGAGAGGTCAATGAGCAGTTCTTC. V is TRBV5-1 and J is TRBJ2-1; 7 bases fit TRBD2. CDR1 and CDR2 from the germline V gene are SGHRS and YFSETQ. The CDR3 spans 18 residues. J lost 6 bases, V lost 0 bases, and 15 bases had no gene match. Full variable domain (remainder filled in from reference TRBV5-1 and TRBJ2-1): KAGVTQTPRYLIKTRGQQVTLSCSPISGHRSVSWYQQTPGQGLQFLFEYFSETQRNKGNFPGRFSGRQFSNSRSEMNVSTLELGDSALYLCASSLAIQAAGEVNEQFFGPGTRLTVL.

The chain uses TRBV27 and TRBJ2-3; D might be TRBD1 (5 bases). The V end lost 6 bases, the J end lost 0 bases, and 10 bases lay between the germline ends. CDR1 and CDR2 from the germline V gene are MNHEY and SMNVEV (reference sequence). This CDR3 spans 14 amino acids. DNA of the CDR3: TGTGCCAGCAGACGTCAGGGTAGCACAGATACGCAGTATTTT. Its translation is CASRRQGSTDTQYF.

This CDR3 is CASSSPGQGQETQYF. The CDR3 nucleotides are TGTGCCAGCAGTTCCCCGGGACAGGGTCAAGAGACCCAGTACTTC. This chain links TRBV28 with TRBJ2-5; 9 positions match TRBD1. This CDR3 is 15 amino acids long. Trimming cost V 4 bases and J 2 bases; bases outside gene matches: 5. From germline, CDR1 is MDHEN and CDR2 SYDVKM.

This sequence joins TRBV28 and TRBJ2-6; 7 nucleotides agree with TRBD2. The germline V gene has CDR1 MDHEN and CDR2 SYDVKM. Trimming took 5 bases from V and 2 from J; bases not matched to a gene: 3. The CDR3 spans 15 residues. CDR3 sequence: CASSVGGAGANVLTF. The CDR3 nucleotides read TGTGCCAGCAGTGTGGGGGGGGCTGGGGCCAACGTCCTGACTTTC. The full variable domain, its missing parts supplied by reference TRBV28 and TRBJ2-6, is DVKVTQSSRYLVKRTGEKVFLECVQDMDHENMFWYRQDPGLGLRLIYFSYDVKMKEKGDIPEGYSVSREKKERFSLILESASTNQTSMYLCASSVGGAGANVLTFGAGSRLTVL.

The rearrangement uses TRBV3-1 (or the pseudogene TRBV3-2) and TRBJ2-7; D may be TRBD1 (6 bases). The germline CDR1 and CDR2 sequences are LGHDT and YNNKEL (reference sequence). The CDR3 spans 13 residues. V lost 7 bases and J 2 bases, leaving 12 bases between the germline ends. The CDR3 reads CASTRTETYEQYF. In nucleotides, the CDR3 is TGTGCCAGCACCCGGACAGAGACCTACGAGCAGTACTTC.

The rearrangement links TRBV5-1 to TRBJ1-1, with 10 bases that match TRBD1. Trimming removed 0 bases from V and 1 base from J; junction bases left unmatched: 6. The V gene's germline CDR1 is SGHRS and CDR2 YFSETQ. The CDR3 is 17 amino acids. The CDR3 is CASSLAPTGGRNTEAFF. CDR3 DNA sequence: TGCGCCAGCAGCTTGGCCCCGACAGGGGGCAGGAACACTGAAGCTTTCTTT.

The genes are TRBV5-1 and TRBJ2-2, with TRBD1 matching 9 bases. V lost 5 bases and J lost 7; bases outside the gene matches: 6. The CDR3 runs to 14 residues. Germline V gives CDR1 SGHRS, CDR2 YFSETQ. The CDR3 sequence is CASRKGTGFGELFF. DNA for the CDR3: TGCGCCAGCAGAAAAGGGACAGGGTTCGGGGAGCTGTTTTTT.

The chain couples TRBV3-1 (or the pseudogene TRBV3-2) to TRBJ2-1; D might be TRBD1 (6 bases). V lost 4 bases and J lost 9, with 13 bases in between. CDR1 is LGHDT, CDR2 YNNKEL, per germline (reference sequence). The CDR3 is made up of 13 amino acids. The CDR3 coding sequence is TGTGCCAGCAGCCTCTACAGGGATGGTGAGCAGTTCTTC. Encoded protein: CASSLYRDGEQFF.

The CDR3 region is CASSFERGHEKLFF. The CDR3 nucleotides read TGCGCCAGCAGCTTCGAAAGGGGGCATGAAAAACTGTTTTTT. The V and J genes are TRBV5-1 and TRBJ1-4; 7 bases agree with TRBD1. The CDR3 loop spans 14 amino acids. V lost 2 bases to trimming and J lost 6 bases; unmatched junction nucleotides: 4. Germline V gives CDR1 SGHRS, CDR2 YFSETQ. Full variable domain (missing parts from reference TRBV5-1 and TRBJ1-4): KAGVTQTPRYLIKTRGQQVTLSCSPISGHRSVSWYQQTPGQGLQFLFEYFSETQRNKGNFPGRFSGRQFSNSRSEMNVSTLELGDSALYLCASSFERGHEKLFFGSGTQLSVL.

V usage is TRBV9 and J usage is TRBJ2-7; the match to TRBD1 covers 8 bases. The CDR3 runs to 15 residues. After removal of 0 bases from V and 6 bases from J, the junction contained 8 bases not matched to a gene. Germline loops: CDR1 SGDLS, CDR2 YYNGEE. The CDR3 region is CASSVEGQGFGEQYF. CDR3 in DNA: TGTGCCAGCAGCGTAGAAGGACAGGGCTTCGGCGAGCAGTACTTC.

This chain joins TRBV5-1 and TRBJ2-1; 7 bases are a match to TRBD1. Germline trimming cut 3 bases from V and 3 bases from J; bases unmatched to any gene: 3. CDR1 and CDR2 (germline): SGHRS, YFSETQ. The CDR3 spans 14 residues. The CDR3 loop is CASSSGQNYNEQFF. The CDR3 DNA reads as TGCGCCAGCAGCTCGGGACAGAACTACAATGAGCAGTTCTTC.

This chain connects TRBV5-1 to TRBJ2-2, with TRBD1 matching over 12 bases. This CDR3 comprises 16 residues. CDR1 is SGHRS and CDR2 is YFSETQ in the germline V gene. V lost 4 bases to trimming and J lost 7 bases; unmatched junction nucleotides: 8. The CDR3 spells CASSPGDRGQIGELFF. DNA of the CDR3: TGCGCCAGCAGCCCGGGGGACAGGGGGCAGATCGGGGAGCTGTTTTTT.

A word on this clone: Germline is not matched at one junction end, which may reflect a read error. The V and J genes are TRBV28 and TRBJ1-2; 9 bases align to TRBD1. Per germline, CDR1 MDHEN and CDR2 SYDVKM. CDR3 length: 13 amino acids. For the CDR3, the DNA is TGTGCCAGCAGTACGCCCGGGACAGGGACCCCCCGCTTC. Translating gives CASSTPGTGTPRF.

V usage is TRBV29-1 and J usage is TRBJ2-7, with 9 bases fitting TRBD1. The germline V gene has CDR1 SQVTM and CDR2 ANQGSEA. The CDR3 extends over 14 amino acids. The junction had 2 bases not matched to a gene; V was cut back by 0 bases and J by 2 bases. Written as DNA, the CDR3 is TGCAGCGTTGAAGAAGGGACAGGGCCCTACGAGCAGTACTTC. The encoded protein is CSVEEGTGPYEQYF.

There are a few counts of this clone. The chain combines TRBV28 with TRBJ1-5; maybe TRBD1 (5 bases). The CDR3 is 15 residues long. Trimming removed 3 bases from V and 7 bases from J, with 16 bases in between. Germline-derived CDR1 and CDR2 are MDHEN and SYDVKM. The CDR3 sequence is CASSLQSGGRQPQHF. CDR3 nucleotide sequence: TGTGCCAGCAGTTTGCAGTCGGGGGGACGGCAGCCCCAGCATTTT.

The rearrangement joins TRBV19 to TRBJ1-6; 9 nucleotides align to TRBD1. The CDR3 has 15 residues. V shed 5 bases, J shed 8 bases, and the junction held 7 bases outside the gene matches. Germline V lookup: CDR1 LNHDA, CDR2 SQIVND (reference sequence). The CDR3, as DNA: TGTGCCAGTAGTCTGGGACAGGGTCCTGATTCACCCCTCCACTTT. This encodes CASSLGQGPDSPLHF.

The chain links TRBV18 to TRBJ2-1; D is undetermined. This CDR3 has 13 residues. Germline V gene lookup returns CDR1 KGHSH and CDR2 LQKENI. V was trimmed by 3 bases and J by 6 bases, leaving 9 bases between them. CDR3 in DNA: TGTGCCAGCTCACCTTCGCTAAGCAATGAGCAGTTCTTC. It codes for CASSPSLSNEQFF.

The CDR3 protein is CAWSVRRQETQYF. The CDR3 nucleotides are TGTGCCTGGAGTGTACGGAGGCAAGAGACCCAGTACTTC. The V and J genes are TRBV30 and TRBJ2-5; D may be TRBD2 (5 bases). V was trimmed by 0 bases and J by 2 bases, leaving 7 bases between them. The CDR3 runs to 13 residues. CDR1 and CDR2 from the germline V gene are GTSNPN and SVGIG (reference sequence).

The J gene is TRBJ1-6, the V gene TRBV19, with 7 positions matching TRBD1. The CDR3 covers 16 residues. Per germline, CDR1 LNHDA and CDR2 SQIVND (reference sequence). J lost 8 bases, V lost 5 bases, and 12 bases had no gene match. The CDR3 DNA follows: TGTGCCAGTAGTGTCACAAAACAGGGGAGTGATTCACCCCTCCACTTT. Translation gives CASSVTKQGSDSPLHF. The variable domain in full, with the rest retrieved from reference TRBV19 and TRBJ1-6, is DGGITQSPKYLFRKEGQNVTLSCEQNLNHDAMYWYRQDPGQGLRLIYYSQIVNDFQKGDIAEGYSVSREKKESFPLTVTSAQKNPTAFYLCASSVTKQGSDSPLHFGNGTRLTVT.

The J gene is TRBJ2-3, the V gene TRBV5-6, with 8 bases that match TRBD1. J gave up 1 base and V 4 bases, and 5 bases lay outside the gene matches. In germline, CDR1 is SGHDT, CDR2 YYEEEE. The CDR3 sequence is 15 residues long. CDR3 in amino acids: CASSEWDRRTDTQYF. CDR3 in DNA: TGTGCCAGCAGCGAATGGGACAGGCGCACAGATACGCAGTATTTT.

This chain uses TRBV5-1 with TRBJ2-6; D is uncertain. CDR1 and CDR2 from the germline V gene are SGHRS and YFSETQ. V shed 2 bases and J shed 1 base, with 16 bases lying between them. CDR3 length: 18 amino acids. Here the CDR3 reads CASSFTLDQVSGANVLTF. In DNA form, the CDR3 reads TGCGCCAGCAGCTTCACCCTAGATCAAGTTTCTGGGGCCAACGTCCTGACTTTC.

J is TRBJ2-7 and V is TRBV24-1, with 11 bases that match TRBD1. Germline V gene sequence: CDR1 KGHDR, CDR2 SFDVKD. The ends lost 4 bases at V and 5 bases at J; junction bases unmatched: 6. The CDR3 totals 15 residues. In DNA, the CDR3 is TGTGCCACCAGTGACCGGACAGGGGGCAGGCACGAGCAGTACTTC. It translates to CATSDRTGGRHEQYF.

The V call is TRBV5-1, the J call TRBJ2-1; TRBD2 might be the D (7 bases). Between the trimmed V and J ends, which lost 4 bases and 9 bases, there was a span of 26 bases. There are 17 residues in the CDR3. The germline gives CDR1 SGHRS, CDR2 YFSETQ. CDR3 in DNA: TGCGCCAGCAGCCGCCGCAGTCGGACTAGGGGGTTCGGTGAGCAGTTCTTC. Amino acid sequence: CASSRRSRTRGFGEQFF.